This T cell receptor beta chain was obtained from a study of identical twins. As concerns this clonotype: Its antigen is still unknown.

TCRdb independently ran MiXCR on the 5' RACE reads; one entry per CDR3 protein. The sample lists hundreds of thousands of distinct CDR3 sequences; about 22% were seen once. Study-level findings and limits: Within monozygotic twins, out-of-frame TCR alpha sharing was underestimated by the models. Zero-insertion analyses might be partly confounded by invariant T cells like MAIT and iNKT. Fewer insertions were carried by abundant cord blood beta clonotypes, but none was seen in memory repertoires.

This CDR3 is 15 amino acids long. CDR1 and CDR2 from the germline V gene are SGHVS and FQNEAQ. V was clipped by 5 bases and J by 14 bases; unmatched bases: 17. These same data were also listed under a study on yellow fever vaccine responses in identical twins.

The sequenced sample was CD4+ T cells sorted from blood. The TCR was taken from a woman aged 18-29 years in good health. The chain is built from TRBV7-8 and TRBJ2-3, with 9 bases matching TRBD2. The CDR3 is CASSIRAGGAPGLYF. DNA of the CDR3: TGTGCCAGCAGCATTAGGGCGGGAGGGGCGCCCGGATTGTATTTT. Supplemented by reference TRBV7-8 and TRBJ2-3, the full variable domain reads GAGVSQSPRYKVAKRGQDVALRCDPISGHVSLFWYQQALGQGPEFLTYFQNEAQLDKSGLPSDRFFAERPEGSVSTLKIQRTQQEDSAVYLCASSIRAGGAPGLYFGPGTRLTVL.